This T cell receptor beta chain was observed in a study of tumor and adjacent non-tumor tissue in lung cancer. No cell sorting was done before RNA was extracted from the tissue. This non-tumor lung sample came from over 3 cm beyond the tumor edge. The library came from three nested PCR rounds adapted from ARM-PCR protocols. TCRdb ran MiXCR on the multiplex PCR reads and lists one entry per CDR3 protein. The sample comprises approximately 110,000 distinct CDR3 sequences, 60% to 80% of which are singletons, and 15% to 20% rests with the top ten. The CDR3 has 13 amino acids. V was pared by 9 bases and J by 1 base, with 11 bases between. Germline V gives CDR1 LGHNA, CDR2 YSLEER.

Sequenced input: distant non-tumor lung tissue. The chain is built from TRBV4-3 and TRBJ2-3; D ambiguous. This TCR was recovered from a man in his sixties with non-small cell lung cancer. In nucleotides, the CDR3 is TGCGCCAGTGGCCAAATGGGCACAGATACGCAGTATTTT. Translating gives CASGQMGTDTQYF.